These 28 T cell receptor beta chains were sequenced from one sample in a study of CD8 T cells in Susac syndrome. With random hexamers, roughly 0.45 to 1 ug RNA was reverse transcribed. TCRdb itself ran the immunoSEQ multiplex PCR reads through MiXCR, one entry per CDR3 protein. Of roughly 150,000 distinct CDR3 sequences listed, roughly 95% are singletons. Source material: CD4+ T cells from PBMCs. The receptor set was obtained from a human donor with Susac syndrome.

The chain has TRBV28 and TRBJ2-7; tentative D call: TRBD1 (6 bases). Germline CDR1 reads MDHEN; CDR2 reads SYDVKM. The CDR3 runs to 16 residues. The V end lost 7 bases, the J end lost 6 bases, and 25 bases lay between the germline ends. The CDR3 is CASTLGRAGKGVEQYF. For the CDR3, the DNA is TGTGCCAGCACCCTAGGGCGAGCAGGGAAGGGGGTCGAGCAGTACTTC.

The V and J genes are TRBV7-2 and TRBJ2-7, with D possibly matching TRBD1 (6 bases). Germline CDR1 and CDR2: SGHTA and FQGNSA. Between the trimmed V and J ends, which lost 4 bases and 2 bases, there was a span of 12 bases. This CDR3 region has 14 residues. The DNA for the CDR3 is TGTGCCAGCAGCTCTACCGGGACAACCTACGAGCAGTACTTC. Protein product: CASSSTGTTYEQYF.

J is TRBJ2-1 and V is TRBV7-2, with unresolved D. Germline V gene sequence: CDR1 SGHTA, CDR2 FQGNSA. The CDR3 has 13 amino acids. V dropped 7 bases and J dropped 3 bases, with 10 bases sitting between them. In DNA, the CDR3 is TGTGCCAGCACCCAACCCTTCTACAATGAGCAGTTCTTC. It encodes CASTQPFYNEQFF. The full variable domain, rest sourced from reference TRBV7-2 and TRBJ2-1, is GAGVSQSPSNKVTEKGKDVELRCDPISGHTALYWYRQSLGQGLEFLIYFQGNSAPDKSGLPSDRFSAERTGGSVSTLTIQRTQQEDSAVYLCASTQPFYNEQFFGPGTRLTVL.

This sequence joins TRBV29-1 and TRBJ1-1; D is uncertain. Trimming took 8 bases from V and 0 from J, leaving 13 bases between them. CDR1 is SQVTM and CDR2 is ANQGSEA in the germline V gene. The CDR3 loop spans 13 amino acids. The CDR3 reads CSIRADMNTEAFF. In DNA, the CDR3 is TGCAGCATAAGGGCAGACATGAACACTGAAGCTTTCTTT.

The genes are TRBV29-1 and TRBJ1-1; a weak D match, TRBD1 (6 bases). CDR3 size: 13 residues. Per the germline V gene, CDR1 is SQVTM and CDR2 is ANQGSEA. Trimming shortened V by 7 bases and J by 4 bases, and 16 bases separated the two germline ends. The DNA for the CDR3 is TGCAGCGCCCGGGGGGGGCGAGTCACTGAAGCTTTCTTT. Amino acids: CSARGGRVTEAFF.

The rearrangement links TRBV29-1 to TRBJ2-3; D ambiguous. Trimming took 7 bases from V and 5 from J, leaving 4 bases between them. This CDR3 is 9 amino acids long. CDR1 is SQVTM, CDR2 ANQGSEA, per germline. CDR3 DNA sequence: TGCAGCGCCCGAGATACGCAGTATTTT. This translates into CSARDTQYF.

The V call is TRBV7-9, the J call TRBJ2-4, with D unclear. The CDR3 loop spans 13 amino acids. Germline V gene lookup returns CDR1 SEHNR and CDR2 FQNEAQ (reference sequence). V was pared by 5 bases and J by 10 bases, with 15 bases between. CDR3 region: CASSNRQSSIQYF. As DNA, the CDR3 is TGTGCCAGCAGCAATCGGCAGAGTAGTATTCAGTACTTC.

V is TRBV7-9 and J is TRBJ1-1, with D unclear. The CDR3 covers 14 residues. CDR1 is SEHNR and CDR2 is FQNEAQ in the germline V gene (reference sequence). Trimming left V 5 bases short and J 6 bases short, with 16 bases between. CDR3 amino acids: CASSGSVRWAEAFF. CDR3 nucleotides: TGTGCCAGCAGCGGGTCCGTGAGATGGGCTGAAGCTTTCTTT.

The J gene is TRBJ2-7, the V gene TRBV7-2, with D tentatively TRBD1 (6 bases). Germline CDR1 SGHTA, CDR2 FQGNSA. The CDR3 has 13 amino acids. Trimming cost V 3 bases and J 3 bases, with 9 bases left between them. The CDR3 bases are TGTGCCAGCAGCTTCCGGACAGACTACGAGCAGTACTTC. Encoded protein: CASSFRTDYEQYF.

The chain has TRBV5-6 and TRBJ2-5; 9 nucleotides match TRBD1. Germline assignment: CDR1 SGHDT and CDR2 YYEEEE. CDR3 length: 17 residues. Trimming cost V 0 bases and J 1 base; bases outside gene matches: 7. CDR3 DNA: TGTGCCAGCAGCTTGGAAGGACAGGGGATGTCCCAAGAGACCCAGTACTTC. Encoded protein: CASSLEGQGMSQETQYF.

The V and J genes are TRBV10-3 and TRBJ2-5; TRBD1 or TRBD2 may be the D gene (5 bases each). The CDR3 runs 13 residues. Per the germline V gene, CDR1 is ENHRY and CDR2 is SYGVKD. V dropped 3 bases and J dropped 5 bases, with 10 bases sitting between them. CDR3 in amino acids: CAISDSEGETQYF. In nucleotides, the CDR3 is TGTGCCATCAGTGATTCCGAGGGGGAGACCCAGTACTTC.

The genes are TRBV6-6 and TRBJ1-2; D possibly corresponds to TRBD1 (6 bases). CDR1 and CDR2 (germline): MNHNY, SVGAGI (reference sequence). The CDR3 consists of 16 residues. V was trimmed by 0 bases and J by 5 bases, leaving 16 bases between them. CDR3 DNA: TGTGCCAGCAGTTACTCGAATAGCAGGGGCCATTATGGCTACACCTTC. Translating gives CASSYSNSRGHYGYTF.

The chain carries TRBV20-1 and TRBJ1-2; D may be TRBD1 (5 bases). Germline V lookup: CDR1 DFQATT, CDR2 SNEGSKA (reference sequence). The V gene lost 1 base and the J gene lost 2 bases, with 8 bases spanning the gap. The CDR3 contains 13 residues. For the CDR3, the DNA is TGCAGTGCTAGAGGACAGACCAACTATGGCTACACCTTC. Its protein is CSARGQTNYGYTF.

CDR3 amino acids: CSSPGGTHNEQFF. DNA of the CDR3: TGCAGTTCGCCAGGGGGGACCCACAATGAGCAGTTCTTC. The rearrangement joins TRBV20-1 to TRBJ2-1, with a tentative D call TRBD1 (7 bases). Per the germline V gene, CDR1 is DFQATT and CDR2 is SNEGSKA (reference sequence). The CDR3 length is 13 residues. Deletions cut 8 bases from V and 5 bases from J, with 16 bases between.

The chain employs TRBV9 and TRBJ2-5; 9 bases fit TRBD2. Germline assignment: CDR1 SGDLS and CDR2 YYNGEE. Trimming removed 0 bases from V and 5 bases from J; junction bases left unmatched: 5. The CDR3 has 15 residues. The CDR3 sequence: CASSVEAGGPETQYF. The CDR3 coding sequence is TGTGCCAGCAGCGTAGAGGCGGGGGGGCCGGAGACCCAGTACTTC.

This chain uses TRBV18 with TRBJ2-5; a possible D gene is TRBD2 (5 bases). Germline loops: CDR1 KGHSH, CDR2 LQKENI. The CDR3 spans 14 residues. With 6 bases removed from V and 2 bases from J, the gap between germline ends came to 13 bases. The CDR3 nucleotides are TGTGCCAGCTCTCCAACTAGTGCGCAAGAGACCCAGTACTTC. It codes for CASSPTSAQETQYF.

The rearrangement uses TRBV12-3 or TRBV12-4 and TRBJ1-6, with TRBD1 matching over 8 bases. The CDR3 runs 15 residues. Unmatched junction bases numbered 7, after V lost 4 bases and J lost 8 bases. CDR3 DNA: TGTGCCAGCAGTTCCGGACAGGGAGGATATTCACCCCTCCACTTT. It yields the protein CASSSGQGGYSPLHF.

The V call is TRBV18, the J call TRBJ1-4; D gene unclear. V dropped 3 bases and J dropped 7 bases, with 3 bases sitting between them. The CDR3 is 11 residues long. The germline V gene has CDR1 KGHSH and CDR2 LQKENI. The DNA for the CDR3 is TGTGCCAGCTCACCGCGTGAAAAACTGTTTTTT. This translates into CASSPREKLFF.

In the case of this clonotype: The junction shows a germline mismatch at one end, possibly a read error. The chain combines TRBV13 with TRBJ2-7; 9 positions match TRBD1. CDR1 and CDR2 from the germline V gene are PRHDT and FYEKMQ (reference sequence). The CDR3 contains 16 residues. CDR3 nucleotides: TGTGCCAGCAGCCTAGGGCCCGGGACAGGGACCCGCGAGCAGTACTTC. It yields the protein CASSLGPGTGTREQYF.

The genes are TRBV12-3 or TRBV12-4 and TRBJ2-5, with 11 bases that match TRBD2. V gave up 2 bases and J gave up 2 bases; unmatched junction bases: 4. The CDR3 has 16 amino acids. The CDR3 sequence is CASSLSGLAGQETQYF. The CDR3 DNA reads as TGTGCCAGCAGTTTATCTGGACTAGCGGGTCAAGAGACCCAGTACTTC.

The chain recombines TRBV20-1 with TRBJ1-2, with D maybe TRBD1 (6 bases). Per germline, CDR1 DFQATT and CDR2 SNEGSKA (reference sequence). Trimming took 1 base from V and 5 from J, leaving 14 bases between them. The CDR3 consists of 14 residues. CDR3 amino acids: CSARGLGQGYGYTF. Written as DNA, the CDR3 is TGCAGTGCTAGAGGTCTTGGGCAGGGGTATGGCTACACCTTC.

This rearrangement joins TRBV29-1 to TRBJ1-2; 7 bases are a match to TRBD1. With 7 bases clipped from V and 4 bases from J, the junction kept 9 bases outside the gene matches. This CDR3 has 13 amino acids. CDR1 is SQVTM and CDR2 is ANQGSEA in the germline V gene. The CDR3 reads CSAGAGQTYGYTF. CDR3 DNA: TGCAGCGCGGGGGCGGGACAGACCTATGGCTACACCTTC.

The chain joins TRBV12-3 or TRBV12-4 to TRBJ1-6; 7 bases map to TRBD1. CDR3 length: 14 amino acids. J gave up 4 bases and V 5 bases, and 2 bases lay outside the gene matches. The CDR3 nucleotides are TGTGCCAGCAGTGACAGGGAGTATAATTCACCCCTCCACTTT. Translating gives CASSDREYNSPLHF.

CDR3 sequence (DNA): TGCAGCGTAACAGGATCGGCAGATACGCAGTATTTT. It yields the protein CSVTGSADTQYF. This sequence joins TRBV29-1 and TRBJ2-3; a possible D gene is TRBD1 (5 bases). V was pared by 6 bases and J by 4 bases, with 11 bases between. The CDR3 sequence is 12 residues long. From germline, CDR1 is SQVTM and CDR2 ANQGSEA.

The V call is TRBV20-1, the J call TRBJ1-4, with D uncertain. The germline gives CDR1 DFQATT, CDR2 SNEGSKA (reference sequence). CDR3 length: 11 amino acids. With 5 bases removed from V and 1 base from J, the gap between germline ends came to 2 bases. Here the CDR3 DNA reads TGCAGTGCTCAAACTAATGAAAAACTGTTTTTT. Translating gives CSAQTNEKLFF.

The chain carries TRBV10-3 and TRBJ2-7, with D tentatively TRBD1 or TRBD2 (5 bases each). Germline CDR1 reads ENHRY; CDR2 reads SYGVKD. This CDR3 spans 12 amino acids. Between the trimmed V and J ends, which lost 4 bases and 3 bases, there was a span of 7 bases. The CDR3 reads CAISGDGYEQYF. The DNA of the CDR3 is TGTGCCATCAGTGGGGACGGCTACGAGCAGTACTTC.

This chain links TRBV7-3 with TRBJ2-2; the match to TRBD1 covers 7 bases. The CDR3 consists of 15 residues. Germline V lookup: CDR1 SGHTA, CDR2 FQGTGA. Trimming removed 5 bases from V and 3 bases from J; junction bases left unmatched: 6. The CDR3 nucleotides read TGTGCCAGCAGCGATACAGGGGCGGACACCGGGGAGCTGTTTTTT. It codes for CASSDTGADTGELFF. Using reference TRBV7-3 and TRBJ2-2 for the parts outside the CDR3, the full variable domain is GAGVSQTPSNKVTEKGKYVELRCDPISGHTALYWYRQSLGQGPEFLIYFQGTGAADDSGLPNDRFFAVRPEGSVSTLKIQRTERGDSAVYLCASSDTGADTGELFFGEGSRLTVL.

The chain links TRBV18 to TRBJ2-3; 11 positions agree with TRBD2. Germline values: CDR1 KGHSH, CDR2 LQKENI. Trimming cost V 6 bases and J 2 bases; bases outside gene matches: 7. The CDR3 contains 16 residues. The CDR3 coding sequence is TGTGCCAGCTCTTCCGGGACTAGCGGAACCACAGATACGCAGTATTTT. This encodes CASSSGTSGTTDTQYF.